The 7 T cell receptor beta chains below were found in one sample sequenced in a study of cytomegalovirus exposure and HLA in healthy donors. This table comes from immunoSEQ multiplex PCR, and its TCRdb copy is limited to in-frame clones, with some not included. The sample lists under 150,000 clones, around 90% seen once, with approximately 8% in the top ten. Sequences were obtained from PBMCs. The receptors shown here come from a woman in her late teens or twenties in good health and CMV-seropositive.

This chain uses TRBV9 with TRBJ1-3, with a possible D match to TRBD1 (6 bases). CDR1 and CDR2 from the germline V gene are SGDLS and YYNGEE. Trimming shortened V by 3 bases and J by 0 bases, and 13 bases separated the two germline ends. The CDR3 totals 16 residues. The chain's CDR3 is CASSAPGTYSGNTIYF. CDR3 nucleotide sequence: TGTGCCAGCAGCGCCCCCGGGACATACTCTGGAAACACCATATATTTT. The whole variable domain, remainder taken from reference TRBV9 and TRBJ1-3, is DSGVTQTPKHLITATGQRVTLRCSPRSGDLSVYWYQQSLDQGLQFLIQYYNGEERAKGNILERFSAQQFPDLHSELNLSSLELGDSALYFCASSAPGTYSGNTIYFGEGSWLTVV.

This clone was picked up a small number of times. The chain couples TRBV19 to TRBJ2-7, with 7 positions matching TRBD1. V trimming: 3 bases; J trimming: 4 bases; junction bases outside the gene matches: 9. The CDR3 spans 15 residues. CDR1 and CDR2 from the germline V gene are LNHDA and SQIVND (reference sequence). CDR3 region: CASSIRTGRQYEQYF. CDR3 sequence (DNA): TGTGCCAGTAGTATCAGGACAGGTAGACAGTACGAGCAGTACTTC.

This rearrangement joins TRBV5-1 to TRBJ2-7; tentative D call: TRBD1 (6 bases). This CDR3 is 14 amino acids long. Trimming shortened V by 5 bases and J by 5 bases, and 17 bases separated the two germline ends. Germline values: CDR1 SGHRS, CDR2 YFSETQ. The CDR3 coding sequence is TGCGCCAGCAGACGACAGGTTAACAAGGACGAGCAGTACTTC. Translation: CASRRQVNKDEQYF.

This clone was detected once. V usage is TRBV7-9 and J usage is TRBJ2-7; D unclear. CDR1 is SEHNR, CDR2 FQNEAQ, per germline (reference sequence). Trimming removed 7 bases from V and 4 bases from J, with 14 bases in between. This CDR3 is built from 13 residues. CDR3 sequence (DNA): TGTGCCAGCACCCTTTGGGCCGAATACGAGCAGTACTTC. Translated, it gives CASTLWAEYEQYF.

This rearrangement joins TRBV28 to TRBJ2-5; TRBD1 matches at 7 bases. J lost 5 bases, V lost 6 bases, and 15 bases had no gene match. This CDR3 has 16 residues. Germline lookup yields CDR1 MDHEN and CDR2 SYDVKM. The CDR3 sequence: CASSWWDPEQGETQYF. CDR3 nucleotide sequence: TGTGCCAGCAGCTGGTGGGACCCCGAACAGGGGGAGACCCAGTACTTC.

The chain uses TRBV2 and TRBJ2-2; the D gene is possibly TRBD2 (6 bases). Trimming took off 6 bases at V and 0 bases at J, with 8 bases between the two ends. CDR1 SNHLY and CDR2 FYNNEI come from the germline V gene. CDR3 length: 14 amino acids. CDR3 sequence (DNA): TGTGCCAGCAGGGCTAGCGCGAACACCGGGGAGCTGTTTTTT. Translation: CASRASANTGELFF. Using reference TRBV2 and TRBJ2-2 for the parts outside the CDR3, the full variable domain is EPEVTQTPSHQVTQMGQEVILRCVPISNHLYFYWYRQILGQKVEFLVSFYNNEISEKSEIFDDQFSVERPDGSNFTLKIRSTKLEDSAMYFCASRASANTGELFFGEGSRLTVL.

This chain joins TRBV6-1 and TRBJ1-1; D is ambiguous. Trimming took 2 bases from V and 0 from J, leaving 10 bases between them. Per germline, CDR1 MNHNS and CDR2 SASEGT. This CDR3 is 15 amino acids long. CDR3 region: CASSELGRMNTEAFF. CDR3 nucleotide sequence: TGTGCCAGCAGTGAACTGGGCCGAATGAACACTGAAGCTTTCTTT.